This T cell receptor beta chain was sequenced in a study of blood T cell repertoires in COVID-19. Whole-study context: Samples taken during acute and convalescent COVID-19 were collected in the United States, Italy and Spain.

Assay: immunoSEQ multiplex PCR; the TCRdb copy retains only in-frame clones and omits some. The data contain 73,000 or so clones, about four fifths of them seen just once; the ten biggest clones take up 4.5% to 5.5%. Germline V gene data show CDR1 as SGHRS and CDR2 as YFSETQ. This CDR3 comprises 14 residues. V was shortened by 2 bases and J by 4 bases, with 7 bases between the two germline ends. The specimen sequenced was peripheral blood. The V gene is TRBV5-1, the J gene TRBJ2-6; D uncertain. The receptor was derived from a woman aged 55-69 years with acute or convalescent COVID-19. The CDR3 is CASSFGLGANVLTF. The DNA of the CDR3 is TGCGCCAGCAGCTTCGGGTTAGGGGCCAACGTCCTGACTTTC.